This is a list of T cell receptor beta chains from one sample in a study of control samples from healthy donors and cancer patients. The protocol was immunoSEQ multiplex PCR, while the TCRdb copy is restricted to in-frame clones and leaves out a portion. The sample includes some 64,000 clones, approximately 90% of them seen just once. Sequencing was carried out using PBMCs. These receptors all stem from a woman aged 50 to 60 with colorectal cancer. Both conserved end residues are part of each CDR3. A D gene is named only where the DNA matches it firmly. The size field is filled for only some rows; it gives once, few, many or a size class.

D gene,clone size,V gene,J gene,CDR3 DNA,CDR3 protein
.,.,TRBV5-1,TRBJ1-1,TGCGCCAGCAGCTCGCGAGGCGGCTTGACGACGGGGGGCCGTCTCCGGTTT,CASSSRGGLTTGGRLRF
TRBD2,.,TRBV9,TRBJ2-1,TGTGCCAGCAGCCTCGAGCGGGAGTACGGTGAGCAGTTCTTC,CASSLEREYGEQFF
TRBD2,.,TRBV3-1/TRBV3-2,TRBJ2-7,TGTGCCAGCAGCCAAGATTCTAGCGGGGGTTACGAGCAGTACTTC,CASSQDSSGGYEQYF
.,.,TRBV15,TRBJ1-2,TGTGCCACCAGCATTCAGGGGCACCCTCGTGGCTACACCTTC,CATSIQGHPRGYTF
TRBD2,once,TRBV11-2,TRBJ2-1,TGTGCCAGCAGCTTTATGCGGGAGTTTTACAATGAGCAGTTCTTC,CASSFMREFYNEQFF
.,.,TRBV11-2,TRBJ1-6,TGTGCCAGCAGCTATCAGGGAGGGGGTTCACCCCTCCACTTT,CASSYQGGGSPLHF
.,.,TRBV5-6,TRBJ1-2,TGTGCCAGCAGCTTGGCGGCCCCAGTTAGGCTTCTCTATGGCTACACCTTC,CASSLAAPVRLLYGYTF
TRBD2,.,TRBV28,TRBJ2-7,TGTGCCAGCAGTTTGCCTCGACTAGCGGGAGGGAACGAGCAGTACTTC,CASSLPRLAGGNEQYF
.,.,TRBV7-3,TRBJ2-3,TGTGCCAGCAGCCGTCGCCGGGCGGCCACAGATACGCAGTATTTT,CASSRRRAATDTQYF
.,.,TRBV12-2,TRBJ2-5,TGTGCAAGTCGCTTACGGGGGCCCCGAGGGGGAGAGACCCAGTACTTC,CASRLRGPRGGETQYF
.,.,TRBV5-1,TRBJ1-1,TGCGCCAGCAGGAGGGGCGCAGATTACACTGAAGCTTTCTTT,CASRRGADYTEAFF